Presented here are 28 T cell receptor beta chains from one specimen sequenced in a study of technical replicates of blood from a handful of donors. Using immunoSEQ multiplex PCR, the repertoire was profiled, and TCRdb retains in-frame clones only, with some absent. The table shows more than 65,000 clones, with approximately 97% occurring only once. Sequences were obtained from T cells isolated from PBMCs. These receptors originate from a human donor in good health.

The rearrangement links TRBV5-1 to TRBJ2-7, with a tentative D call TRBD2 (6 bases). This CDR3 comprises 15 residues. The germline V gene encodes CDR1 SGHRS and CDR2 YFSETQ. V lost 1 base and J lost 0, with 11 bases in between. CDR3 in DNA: TGCGCCAGCAGCTTGAGTAGCGGCCGCTCCTACGAGCAGTACTTC. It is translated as CASSLSSGRSYEQYF.

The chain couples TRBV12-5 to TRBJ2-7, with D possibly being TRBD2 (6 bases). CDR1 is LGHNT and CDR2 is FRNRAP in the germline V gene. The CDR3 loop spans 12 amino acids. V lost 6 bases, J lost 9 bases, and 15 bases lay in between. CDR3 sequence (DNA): TGTGCTAGTGGACTGGGGGGAAGCGGGCAGTACTTC. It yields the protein CASGLGGSGQYF.

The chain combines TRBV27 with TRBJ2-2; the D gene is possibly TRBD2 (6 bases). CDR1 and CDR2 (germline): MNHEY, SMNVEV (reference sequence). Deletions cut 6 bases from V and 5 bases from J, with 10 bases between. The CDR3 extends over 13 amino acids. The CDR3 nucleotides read TGTGCCAGCAGCCTGGCGGGGACCGGGGAGCTGTTTTTT. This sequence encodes CASSLAGTGELFF.

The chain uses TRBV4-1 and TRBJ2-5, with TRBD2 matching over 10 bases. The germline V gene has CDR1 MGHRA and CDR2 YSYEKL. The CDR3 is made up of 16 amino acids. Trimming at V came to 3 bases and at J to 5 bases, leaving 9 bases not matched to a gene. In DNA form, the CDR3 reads TGCGCCAGCAGCCAGATAGTAGCGGGAGGAGTGGAGACCCAGTACTTC. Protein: CASSQIVAGGVETQYF.

CDR3 sequence (DNA): TGCAGCGTGTCGGGACAGAGCTATGGCTACACCTTC. Protein: CSVSGQSYGYTF. The chain couples TRBV29-1 to TRBJ1-2; 7 bases align to TRBD1. This CDR3 has 12 amino acids. Germline V gene lookup returns CDR1 SQVTM and CDR2 ANQGSEA. V lost 6 bases and J lost 4; bases outside the gene matches: 5. Based on the CDR3 plus reference TRBV29-1 and TRBJ1-2, the full variable domain is SAVISQKPSRDICQRGTSLTIQCQVDSQVTMMFWYRQQPGQSLTLIATANQGSEATYESGFVIDKFPISRPNLTFSTLTVSNMSPEDSSIYLCSVSGQSYGYTFGSGTRLTVV.

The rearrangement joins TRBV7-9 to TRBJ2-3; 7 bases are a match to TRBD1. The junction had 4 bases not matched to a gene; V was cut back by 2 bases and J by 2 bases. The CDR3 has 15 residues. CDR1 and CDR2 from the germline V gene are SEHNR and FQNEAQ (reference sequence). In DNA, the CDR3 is TGTGCCAGCAGCTTAACCGGGACAGCCACAGATACGCAGTATTTT. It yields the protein CASSLTGTATDTQYF.

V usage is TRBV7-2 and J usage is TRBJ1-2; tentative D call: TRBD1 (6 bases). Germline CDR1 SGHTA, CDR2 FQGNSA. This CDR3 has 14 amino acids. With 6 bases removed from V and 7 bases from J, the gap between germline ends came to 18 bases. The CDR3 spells CASSQGHIIGGYTF. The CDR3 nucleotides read TGTGCCAGCAGTCAGGGACATATTATAGGTGGCTACACCTTC.

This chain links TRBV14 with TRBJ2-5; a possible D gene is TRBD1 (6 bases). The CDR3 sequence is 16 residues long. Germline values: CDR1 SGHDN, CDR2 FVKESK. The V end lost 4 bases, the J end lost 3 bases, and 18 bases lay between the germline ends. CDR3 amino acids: CASSPLQGTGKETQYF. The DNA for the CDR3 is TGTGCCAGCAGCCCCCTCCAGGGGACCGGAAAAGAGACCCAGTACTTC.

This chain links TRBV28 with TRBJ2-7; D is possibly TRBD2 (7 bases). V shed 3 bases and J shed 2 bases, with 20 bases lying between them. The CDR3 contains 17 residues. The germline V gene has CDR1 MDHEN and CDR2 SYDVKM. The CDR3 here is CASSLIFGGAPTYEQYF. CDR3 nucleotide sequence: TGTGCCAGCAGTTTGATATTTGGGGGGGCGCCTACCTACGAGCAGTACTTC. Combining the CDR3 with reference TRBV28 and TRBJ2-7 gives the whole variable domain DVKVTQSSRYLVKRTGEKVFLECVQDMDHENMFWYRQDPGLGLRLIYFSYDVKMKEKGDIPEGYSVSREKKERFSLILESASTNQTSMYLCASSLIFGGAPTYEQYFGPGTRLTVT.

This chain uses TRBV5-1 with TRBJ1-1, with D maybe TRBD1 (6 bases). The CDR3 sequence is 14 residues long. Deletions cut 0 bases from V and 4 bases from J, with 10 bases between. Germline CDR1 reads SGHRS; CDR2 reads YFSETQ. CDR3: CASSLAGAGTEAFF. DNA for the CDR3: TGCGCCAGCAGCTTGGCAGGGGCTGGCACTGAAGCTTTCTTT.

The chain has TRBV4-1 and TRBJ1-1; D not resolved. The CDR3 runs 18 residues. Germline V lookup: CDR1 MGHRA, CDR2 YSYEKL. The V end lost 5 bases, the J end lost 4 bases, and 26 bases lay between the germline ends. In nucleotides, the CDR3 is TGCGCCAGCAGCACGGCCCCAACCTTGCGGTTTGCTAGCACTGAAGCTTTCTTT. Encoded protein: CASSTAPTLRFASTEAFF.

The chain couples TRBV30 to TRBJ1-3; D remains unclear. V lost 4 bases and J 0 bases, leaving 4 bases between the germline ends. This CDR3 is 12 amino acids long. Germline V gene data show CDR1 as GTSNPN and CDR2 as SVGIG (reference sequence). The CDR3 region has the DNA TGTGCCTGGACAGGCTCTGGAAACACCATATATTTT. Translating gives CAWTGSGNTIYF.

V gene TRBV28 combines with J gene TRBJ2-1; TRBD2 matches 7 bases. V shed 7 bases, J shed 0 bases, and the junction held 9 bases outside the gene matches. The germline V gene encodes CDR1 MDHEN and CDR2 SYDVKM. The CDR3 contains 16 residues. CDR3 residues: CASTPLGGSSYNEQFF. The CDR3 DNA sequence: TGTGCCAGCACCCCCCTCGGCGGGAGCTCCTACAATGAGCAGTTCTTC.

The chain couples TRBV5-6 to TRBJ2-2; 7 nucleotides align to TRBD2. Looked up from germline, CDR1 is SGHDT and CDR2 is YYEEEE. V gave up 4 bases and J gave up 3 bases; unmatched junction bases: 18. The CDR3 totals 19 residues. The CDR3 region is CASSLYAGDLDRDTGELFF. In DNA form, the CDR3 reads TGTGCCAGCAGCCTATACGCGGGGGACCTAGACAGAGACACCGGGGAGCTGTTTTTT.

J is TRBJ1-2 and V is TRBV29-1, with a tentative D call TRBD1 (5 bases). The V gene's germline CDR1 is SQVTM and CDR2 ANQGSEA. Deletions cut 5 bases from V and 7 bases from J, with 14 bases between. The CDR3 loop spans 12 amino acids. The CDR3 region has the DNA TGCAGCGTTACCAGATGGGACTCTGGCTACACCTTC. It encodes CSVTRWDSGYTF. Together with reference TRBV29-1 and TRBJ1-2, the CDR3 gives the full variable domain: SAVISQKPSRDICQRGTSLTIQCQVDSQVTMMFWYRQQPGQSLTLIATANQGSEATYESGFVIDKFPISRPNLTFSTLTVSNMSPEDSSIYLCSVTRWDSGYTFGSGTRLTVV.

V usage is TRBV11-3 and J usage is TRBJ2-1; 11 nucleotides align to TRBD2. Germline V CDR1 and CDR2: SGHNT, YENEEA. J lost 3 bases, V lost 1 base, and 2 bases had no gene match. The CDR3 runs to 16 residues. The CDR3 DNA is TGTGCCAGCAGCTTAGTAGCGGGGGGGCTCTACAATGAGCAGTTCTTC. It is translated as CASSLVAGGLYNEQFF.

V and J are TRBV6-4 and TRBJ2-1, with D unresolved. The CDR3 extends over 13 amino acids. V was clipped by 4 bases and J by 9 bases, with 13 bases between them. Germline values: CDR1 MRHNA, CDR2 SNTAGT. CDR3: CASSGSIGGEQFF. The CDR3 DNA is TGTGCCAGCAGTGGTAGCATTGGTGGTGAGCAGTTCTTC.

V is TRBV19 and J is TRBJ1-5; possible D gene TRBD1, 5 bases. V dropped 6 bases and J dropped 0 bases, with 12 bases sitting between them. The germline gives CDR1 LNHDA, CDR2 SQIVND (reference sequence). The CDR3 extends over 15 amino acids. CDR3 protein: CASSYRGHSNQPQHF. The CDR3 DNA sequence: TGTGCCAGTAGCTATAGGGGTCATAGCAATCAGCCCCAGCATTTT.

This CDR3 is CASGLLGTGYGYTF. Here the CDR3 DNA reads TGTGCTAGTGGCCTACTTGGTACAGGGTATGGCTACACCTTC. V usage is TRBV12-5 and J usage is TRBJ1-2, with D possibly being TRBD1 (6 bases). CDR1 is LGHNT, CDR2 FRNRAP, per germline. Trimming shortened V by 6 bases and J by 5 bases, and 16 bases separated the two germline ends. The CDR3 sequence is 14 residues long. Full variable domain (missing parts from reference TRBV12-5 and TRBJ1-2): DARVTQTPRHKVTEMGQEVTMRCQPILGHNTVFWYRQTMMQGLELLAYFRNRAPLDDSGMPKDRFSAEMPDATLATLKIQPSEPRDSAVYFCASGLLGTGYGYTFGSGTRLTVV.

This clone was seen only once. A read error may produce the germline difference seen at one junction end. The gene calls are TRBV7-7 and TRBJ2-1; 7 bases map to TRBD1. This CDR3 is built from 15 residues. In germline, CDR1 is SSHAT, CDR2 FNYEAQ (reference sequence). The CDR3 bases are TGTGCTAGCAGCCAGGGACAGTTAGCCTACAATGAGCAGTTCTTC. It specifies CASSQGQLAYNEQFF.

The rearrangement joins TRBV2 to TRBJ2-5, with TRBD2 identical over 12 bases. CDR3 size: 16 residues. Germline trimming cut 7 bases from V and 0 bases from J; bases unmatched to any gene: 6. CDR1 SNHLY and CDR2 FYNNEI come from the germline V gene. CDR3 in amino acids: CASKASGGVYQETQYF. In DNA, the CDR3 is TGTGCCAGCAAGGCTAGCGGGGGGGTTTACCAAGAGACCCAGTACTTC.

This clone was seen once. The CDR3 region has the DNA TGTGCCAGCAGCCCCGGACTATTCGAGCAGTACTTC. Translating gives CASSPGLFEQYF. The J gene is TRBJ2-7, the V gene TRBV2; possibly TRBD2 for D (6 bases). Between the trimmed V and J ends, which lost 6 bases and 6 bases, there was a span of 12 bases. The CDR3 is 12 amino acids. The V gene's germline CDR1 is SNHLY and CDR2 FYNNEI.

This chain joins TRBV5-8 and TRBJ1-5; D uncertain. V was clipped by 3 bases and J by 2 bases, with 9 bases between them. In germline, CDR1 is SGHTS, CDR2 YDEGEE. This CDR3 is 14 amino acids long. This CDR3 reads CASSSGWGNQPQHF. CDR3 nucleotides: TGTGCCAGCAGCTCCGGGTGGGGCAATCAGCCCCAGCATTTT.

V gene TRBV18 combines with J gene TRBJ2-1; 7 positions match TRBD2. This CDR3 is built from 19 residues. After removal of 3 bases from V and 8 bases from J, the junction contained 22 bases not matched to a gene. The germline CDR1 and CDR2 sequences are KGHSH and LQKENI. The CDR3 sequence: CASSPGGLMGSPKLDEQFF. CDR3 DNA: TGTGCCAGCTCACCGGGAGGGTTAATGGGTTCCCCCAAACTCGATGAGCAGTTCTTC.

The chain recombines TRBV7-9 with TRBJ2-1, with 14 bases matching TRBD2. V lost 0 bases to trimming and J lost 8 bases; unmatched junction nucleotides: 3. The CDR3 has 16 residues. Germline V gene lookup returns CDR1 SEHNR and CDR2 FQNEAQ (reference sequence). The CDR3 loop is CASSLAGTSGSYEQFF. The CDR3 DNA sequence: TGTGCCAGCAGCTTAGCAGGGACTAGCGGGAGCTATGAGCAGTTCTTC.

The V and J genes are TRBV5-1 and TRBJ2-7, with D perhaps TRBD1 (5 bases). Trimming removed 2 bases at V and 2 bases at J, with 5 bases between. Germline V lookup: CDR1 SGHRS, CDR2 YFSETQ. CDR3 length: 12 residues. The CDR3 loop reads CASSLGAYEQYF. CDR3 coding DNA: TGCGCCAGCAGCTTAGGGGCCTACGAGCAGTACTTC. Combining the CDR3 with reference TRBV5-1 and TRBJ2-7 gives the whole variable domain KAGVTQTPRYLIKTRGQQVTLSCSPISGHRSVSWYQQTPGQGLQFLFEYFSETQRNKGNFPGRFSGRQFSNSRSEMNVSTLELGDSALYLCASSLGAYEQYFGPGTRLTVT.

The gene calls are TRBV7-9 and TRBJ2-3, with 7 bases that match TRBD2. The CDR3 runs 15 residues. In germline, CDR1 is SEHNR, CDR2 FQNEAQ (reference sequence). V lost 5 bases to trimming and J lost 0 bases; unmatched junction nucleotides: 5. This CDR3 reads CASSPLAVSTDTQYF. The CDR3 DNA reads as TGTGCCAGCAGCCCTCTAGCGGTTAGCACAGATACGCAGTATTTT.

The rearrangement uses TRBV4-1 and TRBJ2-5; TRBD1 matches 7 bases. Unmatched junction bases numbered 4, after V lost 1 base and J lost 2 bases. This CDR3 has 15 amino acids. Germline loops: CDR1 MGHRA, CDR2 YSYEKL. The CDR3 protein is CASSQVWDRQETQYF. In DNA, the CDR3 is TGCGCCAGCAGCCAAGTATGGGACAGACAAGAGACCCAGTACTTC.